This T cell receptor (beta chain) comes out of a study of CD8 T cells in Susac syndrome (dated by TCRdb to about 2019). With regard to the full study: Whether CD8+ T cell activation and differentiation in Susac syndrome was antigen driven was tested using repertoire sequencing. The study compared CD8+ T cell repertoire clonality among roughly 12 healthy donors, roughly 14 Susac syndrome patients and fewer than 19 multiple sclerosis patients.

Details on this clonotype: There is no known antigen for this receptor. No much larger clone exists at a distance of one base, and base qualities are not known.

Between the V and J ends, shortened by 6 bases and 5 bases respectively, the junction contains 14 bases. From cysteine to phenylalanine, the CDR3 is 14 amino acids long. The read is trimmed to its CDR3 DNA, 42 bases read in frame from base 1. Peripheral blood CD8+ and CD4+ T cells from healthy donors, Susac syndrome patients and multiple sclerosis patients were profiled by high-throughput TCR beta sequencing. Treatment-naive patients with stable or active relapsing-remitting disease fulfilling revised McDonald criteria were used as multiple sclerosis controls. Bulk CD8+ and CD4+ T cells were purified magnetically by negative isolation, whereas CD8+ TEMRA cells were enriched by FACS. Blood was collected in EDTA tubes and processed within 24 hours, with PBMCs isolated through density gradient centrifugation. PBMCs intended for TCR sequencing were cryopreserved in liquid nitrogen and thawed later in a water bath at 37 degrees C. Purity of sorted or isolated CD4+, CD8+ and CD8+ TEMRA cells was at least 90%.

Study-level results and caveats: The TCR sequencing and HLA analysis was acknowledged to have included a relatively small number of individuals.

RNA was extracted with the RNeasy kit and roughly 0.5 to 1 ug was reverse transcribed using random hexamers. The immunoSEQ multiplex PCR assay, which covers 54 Vbeta and 13 Jbeta segments, was used to amplify TCR beta CDR3 regions. To correct PCR amplification bias, a synthetic template baseline was used for both primer optimization and computational correction. Per the authors' processing: Reads were assigned to V, D and J genes according to IMGT and analyzed in immunoSEQ Analyzer, with only productive sequences retained. To calculate clonality, Shannon entropy was normalized by log2 of the number of productive unique sequences and then subtracted from one. Public and private clones were assessed among the 100 most prevalent clones of each patient and control. Clones were defined as Susac-specific if absent from the healthy and MS cohorts, from 900 to 1,200 published viral clones and from other ImmuneACCESS disease sequences. Using fastp at Q25 and MiXCR, TCRdb reprocessed the public reads and kept productive beta chains. Each record represents a unique CDR3 protein, reported with the most common genes and DNA among its rows. The authors' filters were not applied to this entry. Present in this sample are under 150,000 distinct CDR3 sequences, around 86% of which were seen just once. Clones ranked in the top ten supply roughly 0.5% of the sample.

The TCR sequence derives from a human donor with multiple sclerosis. The chain was built from TRBV12-3 or TRBV12-4 and TRBJ2-1, with no confidently assigned D gene. Specimen: CD8+ T cells from PBMCs. In nucleotides, the sequence is TGTGCCAGCAGCACGCAGTCGGAGAACAATGAGCAGTTCTTC. The resulting protein is CASSTQSENNEQFF.